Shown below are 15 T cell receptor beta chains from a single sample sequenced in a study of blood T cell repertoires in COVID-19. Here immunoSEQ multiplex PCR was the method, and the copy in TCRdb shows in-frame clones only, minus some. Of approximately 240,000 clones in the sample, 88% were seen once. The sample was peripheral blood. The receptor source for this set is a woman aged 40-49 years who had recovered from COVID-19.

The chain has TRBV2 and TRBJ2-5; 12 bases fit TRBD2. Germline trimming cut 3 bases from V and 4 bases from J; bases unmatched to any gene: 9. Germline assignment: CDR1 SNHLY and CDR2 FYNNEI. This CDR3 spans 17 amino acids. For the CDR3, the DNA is TGTGCCAGCAGTGAGGCGTCTAGCGGGAGGGCCAGAGAGACCCAGTACTTC. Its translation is CASSEASSGRARETQYF.

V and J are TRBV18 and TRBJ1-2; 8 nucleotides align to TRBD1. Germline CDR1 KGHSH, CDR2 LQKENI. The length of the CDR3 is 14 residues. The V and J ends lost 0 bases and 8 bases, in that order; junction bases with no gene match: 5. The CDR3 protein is CASSPPWDRRGYTF. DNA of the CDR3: TGTGCCAGCTCACCACCTTGGGACAGGCGGGGCTACACCTTC.

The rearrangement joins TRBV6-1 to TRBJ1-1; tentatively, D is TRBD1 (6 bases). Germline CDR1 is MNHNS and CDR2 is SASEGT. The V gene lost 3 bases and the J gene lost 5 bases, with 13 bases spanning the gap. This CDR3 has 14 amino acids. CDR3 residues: CASSEETGRTEAFF. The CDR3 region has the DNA TGTGCCAGCAGTGAGGAGACAGGCCGGACTGAAGCTTTCTTT.

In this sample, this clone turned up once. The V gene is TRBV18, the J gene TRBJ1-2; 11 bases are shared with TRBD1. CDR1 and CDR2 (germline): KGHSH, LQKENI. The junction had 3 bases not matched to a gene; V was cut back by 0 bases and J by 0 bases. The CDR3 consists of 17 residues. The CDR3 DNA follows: TGTGCCAGCTCACCACCCGGGACAGGGGGTGCTAACTATGGCTACACCTTC. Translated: CASSPPGTGGANYGYTF.

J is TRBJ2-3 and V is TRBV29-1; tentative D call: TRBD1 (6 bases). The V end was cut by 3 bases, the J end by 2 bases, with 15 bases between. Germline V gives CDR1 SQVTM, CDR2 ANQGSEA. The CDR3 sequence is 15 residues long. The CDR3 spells CSVDPRGYYTDTQYF. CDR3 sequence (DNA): TGCAGCGTTGACCCTAGGGGGTACTACACAGATACGCAGTATTTT.

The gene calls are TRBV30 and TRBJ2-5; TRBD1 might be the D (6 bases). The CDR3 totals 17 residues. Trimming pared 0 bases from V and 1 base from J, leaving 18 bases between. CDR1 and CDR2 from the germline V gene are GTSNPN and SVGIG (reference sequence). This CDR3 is CAWSVGSGADSQETQYF. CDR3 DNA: TGTGCCTGGAGTGTAGGTTCAGGCGCGGACAGCCAAGAGACCCAGTACTTC.

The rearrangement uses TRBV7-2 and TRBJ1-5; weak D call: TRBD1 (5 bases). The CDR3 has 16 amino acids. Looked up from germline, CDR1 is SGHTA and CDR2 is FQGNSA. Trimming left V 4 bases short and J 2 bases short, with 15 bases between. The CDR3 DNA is TGTGCCAGCAGCTCCCTAGGGGTGAGAGGCAATCAGCCCCAGCATTTT. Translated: CASSSLGVRGNQPQHF. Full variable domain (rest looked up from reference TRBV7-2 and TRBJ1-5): GAGVSQSPSNKVTEKGKDVELRCDPISGHTALYWYRQSLGQGLEFLIYFQGNSAPDKSGLPSDRFSAERTGGSVSTLTIQRTQQEDSAVYLCASSSLGVRGNQPQHFGDGTRLSIL.

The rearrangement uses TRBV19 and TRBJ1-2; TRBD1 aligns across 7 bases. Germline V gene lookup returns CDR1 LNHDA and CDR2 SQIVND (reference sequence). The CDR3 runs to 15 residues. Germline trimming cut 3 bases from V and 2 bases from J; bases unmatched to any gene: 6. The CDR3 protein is CASSIQRQGNYGYTF. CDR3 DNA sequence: TGTGCCAGTAGTATCCAGAGACAGGGCAACTATGGCTACACCTTC. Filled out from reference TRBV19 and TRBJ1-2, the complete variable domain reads DGGITQSPKYLFRKEGQNVTLSCEQNLNHDAMYWYRQDPGQGLRLIYYSQIVNDFQKGDIAEGYSVSREKKESFPLTVTSAQKNPTAFYLCASSIQRQGNYGYTFGSGTRLTVV.

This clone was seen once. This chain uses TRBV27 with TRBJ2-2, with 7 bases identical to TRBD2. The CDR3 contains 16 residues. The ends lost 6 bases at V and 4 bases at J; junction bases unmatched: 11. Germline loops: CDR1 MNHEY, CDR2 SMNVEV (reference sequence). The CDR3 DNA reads TGTGCCAGCAGCCCAAGAGGGAGGGGAAGCACCGGGGAGCTGTTTTTT. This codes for CASSPRGRGSTGELFF.

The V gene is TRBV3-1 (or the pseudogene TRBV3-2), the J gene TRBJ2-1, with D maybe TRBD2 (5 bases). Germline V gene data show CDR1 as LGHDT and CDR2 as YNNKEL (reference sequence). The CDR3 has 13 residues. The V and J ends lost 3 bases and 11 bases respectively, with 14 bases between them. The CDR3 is CASSHPNGEQQFF. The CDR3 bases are TGTGCCAGCAGCCATCCCAACGGGGAGCAGCAGTTCTTC.

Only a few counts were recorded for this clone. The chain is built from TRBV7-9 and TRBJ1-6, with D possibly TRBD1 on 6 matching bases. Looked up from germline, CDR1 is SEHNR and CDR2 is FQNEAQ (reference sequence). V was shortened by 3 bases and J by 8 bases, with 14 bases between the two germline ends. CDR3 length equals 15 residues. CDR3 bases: TGTGCCAGCAGCTTCTTAGGCAGGGGTTATTCACCCCTCCACTTT. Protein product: CASSFLGRGYSPLHF.

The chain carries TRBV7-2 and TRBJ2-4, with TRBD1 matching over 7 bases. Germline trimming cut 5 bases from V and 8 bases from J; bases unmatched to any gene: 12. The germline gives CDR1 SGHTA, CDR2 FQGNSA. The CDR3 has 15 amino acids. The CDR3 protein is CASSPRQGRLDIQYF. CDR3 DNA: TGTGCCAGCAGCCCAAGACAGGGCAGGTTGGACATTCAGTACTTC.

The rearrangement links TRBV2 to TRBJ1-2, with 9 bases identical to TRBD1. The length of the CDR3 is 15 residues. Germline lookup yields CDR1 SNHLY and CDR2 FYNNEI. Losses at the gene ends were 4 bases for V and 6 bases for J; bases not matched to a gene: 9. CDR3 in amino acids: CASSGTGARWNGYTF. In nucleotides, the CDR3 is TGTGCCAGCAGTGGGACAGGGGCTAGATGGAATGGCTACACCTTC.

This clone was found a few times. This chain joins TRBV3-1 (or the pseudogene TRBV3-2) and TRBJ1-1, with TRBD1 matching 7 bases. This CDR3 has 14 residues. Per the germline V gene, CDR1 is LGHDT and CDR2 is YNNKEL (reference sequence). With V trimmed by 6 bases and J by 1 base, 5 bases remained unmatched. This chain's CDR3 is CASSRDSRNTEAFF. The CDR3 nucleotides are TGTGCCAGCAGTCGGGACAGCCGGAACACTGAAGCTTTCTTT.

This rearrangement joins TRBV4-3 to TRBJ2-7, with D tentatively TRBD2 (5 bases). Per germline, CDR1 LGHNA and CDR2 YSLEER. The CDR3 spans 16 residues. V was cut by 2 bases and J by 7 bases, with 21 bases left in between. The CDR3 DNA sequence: TGCGCCAGCAGCCAATGGAGGCCAGGATCTGTTGGGGAGCAGTACTTC. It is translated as CASSQWRPGSVGEQYF.